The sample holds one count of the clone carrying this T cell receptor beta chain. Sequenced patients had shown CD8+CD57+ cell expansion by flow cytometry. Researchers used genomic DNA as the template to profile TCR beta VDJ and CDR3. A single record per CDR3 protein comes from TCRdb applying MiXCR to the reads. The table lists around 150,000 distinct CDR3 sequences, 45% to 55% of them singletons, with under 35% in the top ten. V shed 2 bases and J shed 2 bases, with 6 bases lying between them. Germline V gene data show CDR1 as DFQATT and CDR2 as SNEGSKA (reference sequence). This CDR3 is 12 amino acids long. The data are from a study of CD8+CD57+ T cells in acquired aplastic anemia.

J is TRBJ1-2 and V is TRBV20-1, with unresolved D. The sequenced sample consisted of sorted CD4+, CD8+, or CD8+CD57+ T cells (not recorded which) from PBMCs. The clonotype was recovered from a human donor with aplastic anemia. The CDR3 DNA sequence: TGCAGTGCTAGAAACAGAAACTATGGCTACACCTTC. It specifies CSARNRNYGYTF.